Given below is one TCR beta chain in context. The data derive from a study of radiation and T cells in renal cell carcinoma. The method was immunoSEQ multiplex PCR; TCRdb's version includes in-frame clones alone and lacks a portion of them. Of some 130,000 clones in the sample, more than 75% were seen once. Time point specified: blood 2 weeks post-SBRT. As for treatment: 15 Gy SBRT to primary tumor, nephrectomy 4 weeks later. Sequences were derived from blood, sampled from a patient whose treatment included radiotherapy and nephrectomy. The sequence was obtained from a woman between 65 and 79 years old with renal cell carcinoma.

This CDR3 is CASSVDHEGRGITNYGYTF. CDR3 DNA sequence: TGTGCCAGCAGCGTAGATCATGAGGGCAGGGGGATAACTAACTATGGCTACACCTTC. The rearrangement uses TRBV9 and TRBJ1-2; TRBD1 aligns across 7 bases. Germline V gene data show CDR1 as SGDLS and CDR2 as YYNGEE. Germline trimming cut 0 bases from V and 0 bases from J; bases unmatched to any gene: 14. The CDR3 extends over 19 amino acids.